The clone carrying this T cell receptor beta chain was seen only a few times. Its matching antigen is unknown. The germline V and J ends were trimmed by 4 bases and 2 bases, with 15 bases remaining between them. CDR1 and CDR2 from the germline V gene are SGHRS and YFSETQ. CDR3 length equals 15 residues. Then a second PCR, running roughly 7 to 11 cycles, was carried out with a sample-barcoded 5' primer and a J-beta primer mix. In TCRdb, the 5' RACE reads were re-called with MiXCR into one record per CDR3 protein. The repertoire holds some 1.7 million distinct CDR3 sequences, with 28% as singletons. This specimen comes from a study of blood T cells in healthy people across ages. About the research overall: Per two T cells, about one barcoded beta molecule was captured through template switching. Study findings and constraints: Age showed a roughly linear inverse relationship with TCR beta diversity per million T cells.

A minimum of 6.5 million PBMCs was isolated per sample. Total RNA was isolated from each sample in quantities of at least 6 micrograms. The source is a woman in her twenties or thirties in good health. Sequenced sample: blood. The V gene is TRBV5-1, the J gene TRBJ2-5, with TRBD1 as a possible D gene (7 bases). In DNA form, the CDR3 reads TGCGCCAGCAGCGCGAGGTCAGGGGGGCAAGAGACCCAGTACTTC. Translation: CASSARSGGQETQYF. Combining the CDR3 with reference TRBV5-1 and TRBJ2-5 gives the whole variable domain KAGVTQTPRYLIKTRGQQVTLSCSPISGHRSVSWYQQTPGQGLQFLFEYFSETQRNKGNFPGRFSGRQFSNSRSEMNVSTLELGDSALYLCASSARSGGQETQYFGPGTRLLVL.